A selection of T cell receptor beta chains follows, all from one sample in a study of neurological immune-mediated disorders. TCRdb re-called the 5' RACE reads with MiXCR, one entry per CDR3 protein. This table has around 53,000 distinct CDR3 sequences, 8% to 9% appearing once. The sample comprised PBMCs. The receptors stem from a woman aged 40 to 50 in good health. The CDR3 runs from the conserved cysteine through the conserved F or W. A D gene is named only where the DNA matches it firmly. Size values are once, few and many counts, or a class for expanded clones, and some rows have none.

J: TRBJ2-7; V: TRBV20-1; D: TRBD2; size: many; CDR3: CSALLTSGYEQYF; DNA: TGCAGTGCTCTTCTGACTAGCGGGTACGAGCAGTACTTC
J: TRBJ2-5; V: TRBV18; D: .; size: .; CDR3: CASSPGQGIGETQYF; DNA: TGTGCCAGCTCACCAGGCCAAGGTATCGGAGAGACCCAGTACTTC
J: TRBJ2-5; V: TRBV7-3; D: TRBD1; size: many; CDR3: CASSPGGPGQETQYF; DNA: TGTGCCAGCAGCCCAGGGGGACCGGGCCAAGAGACCCAGTACTTC
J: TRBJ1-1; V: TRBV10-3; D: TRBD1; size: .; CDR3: CAISEPGQGKGTEAFF; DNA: TGTGCCATCAGTGAGCCCGGACAGGGCAAAGGCACTGAAGCTTTCTTT
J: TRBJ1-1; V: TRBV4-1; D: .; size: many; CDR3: CASSMQPNTEAFF; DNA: TGCGCCAGCAGTATGCAGCCGAACACTGAAGCTTTCTTT
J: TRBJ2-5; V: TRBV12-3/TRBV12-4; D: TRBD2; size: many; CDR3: CASSLNLAGWETQYF; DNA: TGTGCCAGCAGTTTGAACCTAGCGGGGTGGGAGACCCAGTACTTC
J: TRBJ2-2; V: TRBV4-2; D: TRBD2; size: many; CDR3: CASSQEFGAGGPTGELFF; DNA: TGTGCCAGCAGCCAAGAATTCGGAGCGGGGGGGCCTACCGGGGAGCTGTTTTTT
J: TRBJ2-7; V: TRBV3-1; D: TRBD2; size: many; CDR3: CASSPPPPPGLAAYEQYF; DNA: TGTGCCAGCAGCCCACCTCCCCCACCGGGACTAGCGGCCTACGAGCAGTACTTC
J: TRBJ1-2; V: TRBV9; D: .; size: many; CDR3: CASSVDLQYGYTF; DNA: TGTGCCAGCAGCGTAGACCTTCAATATGGCTACACCTTC
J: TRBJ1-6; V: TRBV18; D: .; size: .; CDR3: CASSPEIGNSPLHF; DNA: TGTGCCAGCTCTCCAGAAATTGGGAATTCACCCCTCCACTTT
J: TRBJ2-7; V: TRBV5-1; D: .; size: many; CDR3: CASSLDVKELSYEQYF; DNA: TGCGCCAGCAGCTTGGACGTTAAGGAACTATCCTACGAGCAGTACTTC
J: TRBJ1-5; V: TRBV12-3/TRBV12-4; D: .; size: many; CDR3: CASSYRGGNQPQHF; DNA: TGTGCCAGCAGTTATAGAGGGGGCAATCAGCCCCAGCATTTT
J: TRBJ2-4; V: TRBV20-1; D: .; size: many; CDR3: CSAKIIAKNIQYF; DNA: TGCAGTGCTAAAATAATAGCCAAAAACATTCAGTACTTC
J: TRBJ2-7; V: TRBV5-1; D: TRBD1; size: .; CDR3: CASRDRGYEQYF; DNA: TGCGCCAGTCGGGACAGGGGCTACGAGCAGTACTTC
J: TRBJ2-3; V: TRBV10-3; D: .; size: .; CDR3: CAISESDTQYF; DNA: TGTGCCATCAGTGAGTCGGATACGCAGTATTTT
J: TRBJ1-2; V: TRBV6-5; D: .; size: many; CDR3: CASSQQRGPLFYGYTF; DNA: TGTGCCAGCAGTCAACAACGGGGACCGCTTTTTTATGGCTACACCTTC
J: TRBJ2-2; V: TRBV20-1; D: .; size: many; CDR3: CSSYTANTGELFF; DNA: TGCAGTTCTTACACCGCGAACACCGGGGAGCTGTTTTTT
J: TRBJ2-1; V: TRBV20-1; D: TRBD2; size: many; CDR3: CSAQKTSGFTNEQFF; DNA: TGCAGTGCCCAGAAAACTAGCGGGTTTACCAATGAGCAGTTCTTC
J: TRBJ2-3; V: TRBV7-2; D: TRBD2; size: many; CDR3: CASSLPSGGADTQYF; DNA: TGTGCCAGCAGCTTACCTAGCGGGGGTGCAGATACGCAGTATTTT
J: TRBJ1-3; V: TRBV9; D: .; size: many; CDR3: CASSVAGVGNTIYF; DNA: TGTGCCAGCAGCGTAGCAGGGGTCGGAAACACCATATATTTT
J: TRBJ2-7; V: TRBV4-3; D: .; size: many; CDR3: CASSHSPGIFNEQYF; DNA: TGCGCCAGCAGCCATTCCCCAGGGATTTTCAACGAGCAGTACTTC
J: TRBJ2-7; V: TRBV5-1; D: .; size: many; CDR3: CASSLDNSYEQYF; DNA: TGCGCCAGCAGCTTGGACAACTCCTACGAGCAGTACTTC
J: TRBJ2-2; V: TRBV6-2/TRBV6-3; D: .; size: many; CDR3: CASSPLPANTGELFF; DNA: TGTGCCAGCAGCCCCCTCCCTGCGAACACCGGGGAGCTGTTTTTT
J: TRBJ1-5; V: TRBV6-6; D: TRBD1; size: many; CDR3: CASSYDENRGQPQHF; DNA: TGTGCCAGCAGTTACGACGAAAACAGGGGTCAGCCCCAGCATTTT
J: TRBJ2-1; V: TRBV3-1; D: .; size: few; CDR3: CASSQGSDSSSYNEQFF; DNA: TGTGCCAGCAGCCAAGGGTCCGACTCCAGCTCCTACAATGAGCAGTTCTTC
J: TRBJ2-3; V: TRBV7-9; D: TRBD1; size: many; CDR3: CASSLRQGWSDTQYF; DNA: TGTGCCAGCAGCTTACGACAGGGATGGTCAGATACGCAGTATTTT
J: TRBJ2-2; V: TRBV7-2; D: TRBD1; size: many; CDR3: CASSYRQGANTGELFF; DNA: TGTGCCAGCAGCTATAGACAGGGGGCGAACACCGGGGAGCTGTTTTTT
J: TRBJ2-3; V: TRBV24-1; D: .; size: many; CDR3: CATSDRRVPGFTDTQYF; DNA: TGTGCCACCAGTGACCGTCGTGTACCAGGGTTCACAGATACGCAGTATTTT
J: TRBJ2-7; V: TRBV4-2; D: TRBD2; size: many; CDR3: CASSQDASGTTYEQYF; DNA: TGTGCCAGCAGCCAAGATGCTAGCGGGACTACCTACGAGCAGTACTTC
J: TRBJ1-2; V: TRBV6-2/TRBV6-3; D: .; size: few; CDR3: CASRETGRYGYTF; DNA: TGTGCCAGCAGGGAGACGGGGCGCTATGGCTACACCTTC
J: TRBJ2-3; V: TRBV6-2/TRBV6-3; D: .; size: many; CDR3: CASSSSGTPTDTQYF; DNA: TGTGCCAGCAGTTCGTCCGGGACTCCCACAGATACGCAGTATTTT
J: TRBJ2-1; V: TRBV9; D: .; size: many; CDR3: CASSVGERDSSYNEQFF; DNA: TGTGCCAGCAGCGTAGGGGAGAGAGACAGCTCCTACAATGAGCAGTTCTTC
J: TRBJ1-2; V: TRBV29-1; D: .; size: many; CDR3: CSASGTKNGYTF; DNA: TGCAGCGCCTCCGGGACAAAGAATGGCTACACCTTC
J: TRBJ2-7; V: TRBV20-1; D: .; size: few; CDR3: CSARDYGQKYF; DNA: TGCAGTGCTAGAGATTATGGCCAAAAGTACTTC
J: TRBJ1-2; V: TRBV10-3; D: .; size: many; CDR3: CAISEVQEYGYTF; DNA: TGTGCCATCAGTGAGGTACAGGAGTATGGCTACACCTTC
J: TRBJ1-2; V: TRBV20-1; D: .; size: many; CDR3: CSARDGTNYGYTF; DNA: TGCAGTGCTAGGGACGGAACTAACTATGGCTACACCTTC
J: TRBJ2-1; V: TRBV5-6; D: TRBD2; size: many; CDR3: CASSLAGGRDSYNEQFF; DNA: TGTGCCAGCAGCCTAGCCGGGGGGAGAGACTCCTACAATGAGCAGTTCTTC
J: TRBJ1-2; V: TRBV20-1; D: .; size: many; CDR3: CSAPRYGYTF; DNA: TGCAGTGCTCCACGGTATGGCTACACCTTC
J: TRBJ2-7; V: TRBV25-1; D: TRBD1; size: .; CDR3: CASSPGVGTGGRLSYEQYF; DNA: TGTGCCAGCAGCCCGGGGGTGGGGACAGGAGGCCGACTCTCCTACGAGCAGTACTTC
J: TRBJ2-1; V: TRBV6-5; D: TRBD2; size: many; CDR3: CASSSPTSGILSYNEQFF; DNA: TGTGCCAGCAGTTCCCCGACTAGCGGGATTTTGTCCTACAATGAGCAGTTCTTC
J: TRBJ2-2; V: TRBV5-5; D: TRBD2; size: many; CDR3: CASSLVASGSPGGELFF; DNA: TGTGCCAGCAGCTTGGTTGCTAGCGGGAGCCCGGGCGGGGAGCTGTTTTTT
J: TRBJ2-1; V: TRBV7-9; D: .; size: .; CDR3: CASSRPGLSYNEQFF; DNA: TGTGCCAGCAGCCGACCAGGGCTCTCCTACAATGAGCAGTTCTTC
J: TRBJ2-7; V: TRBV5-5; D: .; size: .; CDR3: CASSLGDRYSSYEKYF; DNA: TGTGCCAGCAGCTTGGGCGACAGATATAGCTCCTACGAGAAGTACTTC
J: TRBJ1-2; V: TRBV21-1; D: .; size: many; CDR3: CASIPGQETFYGYTF; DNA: TGTGCCAGCATCCCGGGGCAGGAGACTTTCTATGGCTACACCTTC
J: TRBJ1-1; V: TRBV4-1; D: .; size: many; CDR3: CASSLTQGSSEAFF; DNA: TGCGCCAGCAGCCTGACCCAGGGGTCATCTGAAGCTTTCTTT